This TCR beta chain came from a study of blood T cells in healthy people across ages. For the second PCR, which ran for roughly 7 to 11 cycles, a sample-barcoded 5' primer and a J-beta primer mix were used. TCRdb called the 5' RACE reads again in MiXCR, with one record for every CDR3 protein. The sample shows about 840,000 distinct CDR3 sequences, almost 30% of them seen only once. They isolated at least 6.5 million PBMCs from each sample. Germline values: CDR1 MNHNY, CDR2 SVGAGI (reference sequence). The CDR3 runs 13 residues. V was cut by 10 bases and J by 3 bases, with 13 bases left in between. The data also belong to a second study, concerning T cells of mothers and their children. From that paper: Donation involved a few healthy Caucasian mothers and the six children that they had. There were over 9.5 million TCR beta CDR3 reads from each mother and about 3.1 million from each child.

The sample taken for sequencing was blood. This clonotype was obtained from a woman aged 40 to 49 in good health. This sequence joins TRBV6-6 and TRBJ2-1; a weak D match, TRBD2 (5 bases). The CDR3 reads CATGEGGYNEQFF. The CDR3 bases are TGTGCCACCGGTGAGGGTGGCTACAATGAGCAGTTCTTC.